The 30 T cell receptor beta chains below come from one sample, sequenced in a study of blood T cell repertoires in COVID-19. Clones were sequenced by immunoSEQ multiplex PCR, and TCRdb holds only the in-frame ones, with some missing. Found here are tens of thousands of clones, about 79% of them singletons; the top ten hold about 4.2%. Sequencing used peripheral blood. The receptor source for this set is a woman aged 45-65 years with acute or convalescent COVID-19.

J is TRBJ2-7 and V is TRBV6-5; perhaps TRBD2 as D (5 bases). Germline CDR1 and CDR2: MNHEY and SVGAGI. V was shortened by 6 bases and J by 2 bases, with 17 bases between the two germline ends. The CDR3 extends over 15 amino acids. The CDR3 DNA sequence: TGTGCCAGCAGGAAACCCAGCGGCTCGGCCTACGAGCAGTACTTC. It encodes CASRKPSGSAYEQYF.

This chain connects TRBV27 to TRBJ2-7; the D gene is possibly TRBD1 (6 bases). The CDR3 loop spans 16 amino acids. CDR1 and CDR2 (germline): MNHEY, SMNVEV (reference sequence). Trimming pared 3 bases from V and 2 bases from J, leaving 17 bases between. Here the CDR3 reads CASSFFGVQGPYEQYF. The CDR3, as DNA: TGTGCCAGCAGTTTTTTCGGCGTTCAGGGGCCCTACGAGCAGTACTTC.

This clone was seen just once. The chain couples TRBV5-1 to TRBJ1-6; 7 bases line up with TRBD1. The length of the CDR3 is 15 residues. Trimming took 0 bases from V and 7 from J; bases not matched to a gene: 4. Germline V gene data show CDR1 as SGHRS and CDR2 as YFSETQ. The CDR3 region is CASSLAGTVNSPLHF. CDR3 bases: TGCGCCAGCAGCTTGGCAGGGACAGTCAATTCACCCCTCCACTTT.

The gene calls are TRBV19 and TRBJ1-6; tentatively, D is TRBD1 (6 bases). This CDR3 is 15 amino acids long. The germline CDR1 and CDR2 sequences are LNHDA and SQIVND (reference sequence). V was clipped by 8 bases and J by 7 bases, with 18 bases between them. CDR3 nucleotide sequence: TGTGCCAGTCGGCCCCTGACAGGTTCCAATTCACCCCTCCACTTT. Encoded protein: CASRPLTGSNSPLHF.

The V call is TRBV27, the J call TRBJ1-1; D unresolved. V lost 5 bases and J lost 11, with 15 bases in between. The germline V gene encodes CDR1 MNHEY and CDR2 SMNVEV (reference sequence). The CDR3 has 12 amino acids. CDR3 region: CASSHGPPGAFF. CDR3 sequence (DNA): TGTGCCAGCAGTCACGGGCCACCGGGGGCTTTCTTT.

The gene calls are TRBV3-1 (or the pseudogene TRBV3-2) and TRBJ1-3, with a possible D match to TRBD1 (6 bases). Germline V gives CDR1 LGHDT, CDR2 YNNKEL (reference sequence). The CDR3 spans 15 residues. V lost 4 bases to trimming and J lost 4 bases, with 14 bases between them. The CDR3 here is CASSRQGNSGNTIYF. CDR3 nucleotide sequence: TGTGCCAGCAGCCGTCAGGGGAATTCGGGAAACACCATATATTTT.

This clone has just a few counts. J is TRBJ1-6 and V is TRBV28; 12 bases are shared with TRBD1. Germline values: CDR1 MDHEN, CDR2 SYDVKM. The V segment lost 6 bases and the J segment 8 bases; nucleotides outside the gene matches: 20. The CDR3 runs to 20 residues. CDR3 region: CASRPTRDRGRQVWDSPLHF. CDR3 coding DNA: TGTGCCAGCAGACCTACCCGGGACAGGGGGCGACAGGTCTGGGATTCACCCCTCCACTTT.

This chain links TRBV2 with TRBJ1-5, with 8 bases identical to TRBD1. The CDR3 sequence is 16 residues long. Germline CDR1 and CDR2: SNHLY and FYNNEI. After removal of 5 bases from V and 1 base from J, the junction contained 7 bases not matched to a gene. As DNA, the CDR3 is TGTGCCAGCAGTAGGGCAGGGGGCTTAAGCAATCAGCCCCAGCATTTT. Its translation: CASSRAGGLSNQPQHF.

The sample holds one count of this clone. The chain recombines TRBV11-2 with TRBJ1-1, with D possibly matching TRBD1 (5 bases). The CDR3 is 15 amino acids. Per germline, CDR1 SGHAT and CDR2 FQNNGV. The V end was cut by 0 bases, the J end by 6 bases, with 14 bases between. The CDR3 bases are TGTGCCAGCAGCTTAGAGGCAGGGAGGAGCGCTGAAGCTTTCTTT. Translation gives CASSLEAGRSAEAFF.

The rearrangement joins TRBV5-1 to TRBJ1-6; TRBD1 matches 7 bases. Germline V lookup: CDR1 SGHRS, CDR2 YFSETQ. The CDR3 totals 15 residues. The trim removed 2 bases at V and 7 bases at J, leaving 6 bases unmatched. This CDR3 is CASSLDRVENSPLHF. The CDR3 DNA follows: TGCGCCAGCAGCTTAGACAGGGTGGAAAATTCACCCCTCCACTTT.

The rearrangement links TRBV11-2 to TRBJ1-2, with D maybe TRBD1 (6 bases). The germline V and J ends were trimmed by 5 bases and 6 bases, with 16 bases remaining between them. This CDR3 is built from 14 residues. Germline loops: CDR1 SGHAT, CDR2 FQNNGV. CDR3 in amino acids: CASSPQGWGDGYTF. The CDR3, as DNA: TGTGCCAGCAGCCCCCAGGGGTGGGGAGATGGCTACACCTTC.

The chain has TRBV19 and TRBJ1-3; D uncertain. The germline V and J ends were trimmed by 3 bases and 4 bases, with 7 bases remaining between them. Germline CDR1 and CDR2: LNHDA and SQIVND (reference sequence). This CDR3 has 13 amino acids. The CDR3 here is CASSISSGNTIYF. The CDR3 DNA sequence: TGTGCCAGTAGTATCTCGTCGGGAAACACCATATATTTT.

The CDR3 is CASSISSGTANYGYTF. The CDR3 DNA is TGTGCCAGTAGTATCAGCTCCGGGACAGCTAACTATGGCTACACCTTC. The V and J genes are TRBV19 and TRBJ1-2; 7 nucleotides align to TRBD1. After removal of 3 bases from V and 0 bases from J, the junction contained 7 bases not matched to a gene. This CDR3 has 16 amino acids. Looked up from germline, CDR1 is LNHDA and CDR2 is SQIVND (reference sequence).

The CDR3: CASSPPSGTGVQPQHF. DNA for the CDR3: TGTGCCAGCAGCCCCCCTTCCGGGACAGGGGTTCAGCCCCAGCATTTT. The V call is TRBV7-8, the J call TRBJ1-5, with TRBD1 identical over 10 bases. CDR3 length: 16 residues. With 5 bases clipped from V and 6 bases from J, the junction kept 10 bases outside the gene matches. CDR1 is SGHVS and CDR2 is FQNEAQ in the germline V gene.

Here the CDR3 reads CASSSPDRGINEQFF. For the CDR3, the DNA is TGTGCCAGCAGCTCCCCGGACAGGGGTATCAATGAGCAGTTCTTC. The J gene is TRBJ2-1, the V gene TRBV7-3; 9 bases match TRBD1. In germline, CDR1 is SGHTA, CDR2 FQGTGA. This CDR3 contains 15 residues. The V segment lost 4 bases and the J segment 6 bases; nucleotides outside the gene matches: 7.

The rearrangement uses TRBV11-1 and TRBJ2-3; tentatively, D is TRBD2 (5 bases). This CDR3 region has 13 residues. CDR1 and CDR2 from the germline V gene are SGHAT and FQDESV (reference sequence). The ends were cut back, 5 bases at V and 6 bases at J, with 12 bases in the middle. The CDR3 protein is CASSPRRRDTQYF. The CDR3 bases are TGTGCCAGCAGCCCCCGGAGGCGGGATACGCAGTATTTT. The full variable domain, completed using reference TRBV11-1 and TRBJ2-3, is EAEVAQSPRYKITEKSQAVAFWCDPISGHATLYWYRQILGQGPELLVQFQDESVVDDSQLPKDRFSAERLKGVDSTLKIQPAELGDSAMYLCASSPRRRDTQYFGPGTRLTVL.

The chain combines TRBV9 with TRBJ2-4; 11 bases agree with TRBD2. This CDR3 region has 17 residues. V shed 0 bases, J shed 5 bases, and the junction held 7 bases outside the gene matches. CDR1 and CDR2 (germline): SGDLS, YYNGEE. Here the CDR3 reads CASSVAGSGGAQNIQYF. The CDR3 DNA follows: TGTGCCAGCAGCGTAGCGGGTAGCGGGGGGGCACAAAACATTCAGTACTTC.

The chain combines TRBV9 with TRBJ2-1, with D maybe TRBD2 (6 bases). V lost 3 bases, J lost 9 bases, and 19 bases lay in between. CDR1 and CDR2 from the germline V gene are SGDLS and YYNGEE. This CDR3 has 15 residues. Here the CDR3 DNA reads TGTGCCAGCAGCGCCGCAGACCAGAGGGGAGGTGAGCAGTTCTTC. It encodes CASSAADQRGGEQFF.

The J gene is TRBJ1-3, the V gene TRBV5-1; unclear D gene. The CDR3 length is 18 residues. In germline, CDR1 is SGHRS, CDR2 YFSETQ. V lost 4 bases and J 4 bases, leaving 24 bases between the germline ends. DNA of the CDR3: TGCGCCAGCAGCGCTCGGGATCGGGTCGGGGTGTCCGGAAACACCATATATTTT. Protein product: CASSARDRVGVSGNTIYF. The whole variable domain, filled in from reference TRBV5-1 and TRBJ1-3, reads KAGVTQTPRYLIKTRGQQVTLSCSPISGHRSVSWYQQTPGQGLQFLFEYFSETQRNKGNFPGRFSGRQFSNSRSEMNVSTLELGDSALYLCASSARDRVGVSGNTIYFGEGSWLTVV.

The CDR3 sequence is CASRTTGGSNTIYF. The CDR3 DNA follows: TGTGCCAGCAGAACTACAGGGGGCTCAAACACCATATATTTT. The chain employs TRBV2 and TRBJ1-3; 9 positions agree with TRBD1. CDR1 is SNHLY, CDR2 FYNNEI, per germline. J lost 6 bases, V lost 6 bases, and 6 bases had no gene match. This CDR3 is 14 amino acids long.

This sequence joins TRBV19 and TRBJ1-1, with 7 bases matching TRBD1. Germline V gene data show CDR1 as LNHDA and CDR2 as SQIVND (reference sequence). The CDR3 runs to 15 residues. The V gene end was trimmed by 7 bases and the J gene end by 0 bases; junction bases not matched to a gene: 8. The CDR3 coding sequence is TGTGCCAGTAAGGGGGCAGATAACATGAACACTGAAGCTTTCTTT. Translation gives CASKGADNMNTEAFF.

The gene calls are TRBV7-3 and TRBJ2-1; 11 bases fit TRBD2. This CDR3 spans 16 amino acids. Per the germline V gene, CDR1 is SGHTA and CDR2 is FQGTGA. V gave up 5 bases and J gave up 0 bases; unmatched junction bases: 3. CDR3 loop: CASSPSGGSSYNEQFF. CDR3 bases: TGTGCCAGCAGCCCTAGCGGGGGGAGCTCCTACAATGAGCAGTTCTTC.

This chain joins TRBV7-9 and TRBJ1-4; TRBD1 agrees at 8 bases. Germline V gene lookup returns CDR1 SEHNR and CDR2 FQNEAQ (reference sequence). The length of the CDR3 is 17 residues. Trimming took 1 base from V and 3 from J; bases not matched to a gene: 7. CDR3 loop: CASSLGGQVPANEKLFF. The CDR3 coding sequence is TGTGCCAGCAGCTTAGGGGGACAGGTCCCAGCTAATGAAAAACTGTTTTTT.

The rearrangement links TRBV3-1 (or the pseudogene TRBV3-2) to TRBJ2-5; maybe TRBD1 (5 bases). The CDR3 is made up of 15 amino acids. The V gene's germline CDR1 is LGHDT and CDR2 YNNKEL (reference sequence). V was cut by 1 base and J by 4 bases, with 13 bases left in between. The CDR3 DNA sequence: TGTGCCAGCAGCCAAGGAGCAGGGATCTCAGAGACCCAGTACTTC. It is translated as CASSQGAGISETQYF.

This clone was picked up a small number of times. This rearrangement joins TRBV28 to TRBJ1-2, with 8 bases lining up with TRBD1. With V trimmed by 2 bases and J by 4 bases, 9 bases remained unmatched. The CDR3 extends over 16 amino acids. The V gene's germline CDR1 is MDHEN and CDR2 SYDVKM. The CDR3 sequence is CASSLRTGPTIYGYTF. Here the CDR3 DNA reads TGTGCCAGCAGTTTAAGGACAGGGCCAACTATCTATGGCTACACCTTC.

This sequence joins TRBV29-1 and TRBJ2-3, with TRBD2 identical over 12 bases. Looked up from germline, CDR1 is SQVTM and CDR2 is ANQGSEA. The CDR3 spans 12 residues. Losses at the gene ends were 7 bases for V and 10 bases for J; bases not matched to a gene: 6. The CDR3 DNA is TGCAGCGGCATGACTAGCGGGGGTCCGCAGTATTTT. Protein: CSGMTSGGPQYF.

The chain employs TRBV2 and TRBJ2-1; 11 bases agree with TRBD2. Germline trimming cut 3 bases from V and 1 base from J; bases unmatched to any gene: 2. The germline V gene has CDR1 SNHLY and CDR2 FYNNEI. The CDR3 consists of 16 residues. The CDR3 loop is CASSEGLAVSYNEQFF. In DNA form, the CDR3 reads TGTGCCAGCAGTGAGGGACTAGCGGTTTCCTACAATGAGCAGTTCTTC.

The chain carries TRBV3-1 (or the pseudogene TRBV3-2) and TRBJ1-6, with 11 bases fitting TRBD1. Per the germline V gene, CDR1 is LGHDT and CDR2 is YNNKEL (reference sequence). J gave up 4 bases and V 5 bases, and 1 base lay outside the gene matches. The CDR3 length is 15 residues. CDR3 sequence reads: CASSGTGGYNSPLHF. CDR3 bases: TGTGCCAGCAGCGGGACAGGGGGATATAATTCACCCCTCCACTTT.

V usage is TRBV4-3 and J usage is TRBJ1-5; 7 positions agree with TRBD1. Germline V gene data show CDR1 as LGHNA and CDR2 as YSLEER. V shed 0 bases, J shed 8 bases, and the junction held 7 bases outside the gene matches. The CDR3 runs to 15 residues. The CDR3 sequence: CASSQDVTGLEPQHF. The CDR3 bases are TGCGCCAGCAGCCAAGATGTGACAGGGCTAGAGCCCCAGCATTTT.

The V call is TRBV18, the J call TRBJ2-5; D gene uncertain. This CDR3 is built from 12 residues. CDR1 KGHSH and CDR2 LQKENI come from the germline V gene. V gave up 5 bases and J gave up 2 bases, with 6 bases separating them. CDR3 DNA: TGTGCCAGCTCAACAAAACAAGAGACCCAGTACTTC. It is translated as CASSTKQETQYF.